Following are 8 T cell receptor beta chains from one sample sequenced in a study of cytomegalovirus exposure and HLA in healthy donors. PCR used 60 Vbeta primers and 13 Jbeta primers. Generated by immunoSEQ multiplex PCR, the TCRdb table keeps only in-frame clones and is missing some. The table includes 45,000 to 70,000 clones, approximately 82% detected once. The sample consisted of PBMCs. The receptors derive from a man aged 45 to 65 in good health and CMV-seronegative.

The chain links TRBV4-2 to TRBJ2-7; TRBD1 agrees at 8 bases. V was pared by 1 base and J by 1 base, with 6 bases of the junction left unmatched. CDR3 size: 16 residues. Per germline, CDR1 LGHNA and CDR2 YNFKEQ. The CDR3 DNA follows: TGTGCCAGCAGCCAAGCCCTAGGACAGGGTTCCTACGAGCAGTACTTC. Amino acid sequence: CASSQALGQGSYEQYF.

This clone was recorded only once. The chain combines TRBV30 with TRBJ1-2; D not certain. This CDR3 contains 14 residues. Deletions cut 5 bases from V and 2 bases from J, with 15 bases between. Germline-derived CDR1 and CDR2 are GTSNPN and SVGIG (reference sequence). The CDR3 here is CAWLWRSANYGYTF. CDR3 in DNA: TGTGCCTGGTTATGGCGGTCCGCCAACTATGGCTACACCTTC.

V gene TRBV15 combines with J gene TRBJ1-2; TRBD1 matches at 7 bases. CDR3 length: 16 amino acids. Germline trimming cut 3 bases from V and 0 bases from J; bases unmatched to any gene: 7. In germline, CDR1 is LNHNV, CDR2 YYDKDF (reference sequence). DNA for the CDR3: TGTGCCACCAGCAGTTTTGGACAGGACACTAACTATGGCTACACCTTC. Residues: CATSSFGQDTNYGYTF.

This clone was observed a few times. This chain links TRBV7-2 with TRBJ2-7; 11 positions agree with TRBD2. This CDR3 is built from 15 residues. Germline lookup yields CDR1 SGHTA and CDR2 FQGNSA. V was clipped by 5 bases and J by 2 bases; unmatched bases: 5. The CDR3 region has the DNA TGTGCCAGCAGCGCTCGTAGCGGGGGGGCCTACGAGCAGTACTTC. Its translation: CASSARSGGAYEQYF.

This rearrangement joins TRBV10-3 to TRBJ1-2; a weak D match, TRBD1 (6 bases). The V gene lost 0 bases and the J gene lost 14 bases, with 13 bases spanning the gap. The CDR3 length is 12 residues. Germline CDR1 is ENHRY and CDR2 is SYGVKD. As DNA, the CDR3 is TGTGCCATCAGTGAGTCGGGGGCCTTGGTTACCTTC. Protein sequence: CAISESGALVTF.

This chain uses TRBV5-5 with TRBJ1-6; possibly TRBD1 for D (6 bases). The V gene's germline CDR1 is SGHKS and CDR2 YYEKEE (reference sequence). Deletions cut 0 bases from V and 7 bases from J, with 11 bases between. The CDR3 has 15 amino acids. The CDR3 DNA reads TGTGCCAGCAGCTTGGAATCAGGGGTCAATTCACCCCTCCACTTT. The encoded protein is CASSLESGVNSPLHF.

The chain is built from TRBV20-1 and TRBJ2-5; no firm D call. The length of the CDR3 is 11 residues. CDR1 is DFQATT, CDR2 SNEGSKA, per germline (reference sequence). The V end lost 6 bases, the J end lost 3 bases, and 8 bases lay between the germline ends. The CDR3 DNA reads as TGCAGTGCGACTGGAAAAGAGACCCAGTACTTC. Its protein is CSATGKETQYF.

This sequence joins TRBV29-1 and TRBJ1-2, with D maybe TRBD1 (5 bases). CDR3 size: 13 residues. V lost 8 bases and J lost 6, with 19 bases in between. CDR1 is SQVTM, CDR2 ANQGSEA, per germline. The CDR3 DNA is TGCAGCTTCATCTCTGGGGGGGATCATGGCTACACCTTC. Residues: CSFISGGDHGYTF.